The present entry profiles one T cell receptor beta chain with its context. Source study methods: From reference gene primer amplification, estimates of nucleated cell counts were derived. The table came from immunoSEQ multiplex PCR; TCRdb's copy has only in-frame clones and leaves some out. V, J and clone size were drawn from that table, and D and trimming were deduced from the DNA. Of some 350,000 clones in the sample, roughly 89% were seen once. The data derive from a study of blood T cell repertoires in COVID-19. In the study overall: The study drew acute and convalescent COVID-19 samples from the United States, Italy and Spain.

Per germline, CDR1 SGHTA and CDR2 FQGNSA. After removal of 5 bases from V and 7 bases from J, the junction contained 6 bases not matched to a gene. CDR3 size: 15 residues. Sequencing used peripheral blood. The clonotype was recovered from a woman aged 18-29 years who had recovered from COVID-19. The chain links TRBV7-2 to TRBJ2-2; 11 positions agree with TRBD1. CDR3 sequence: CASSLRTGGGGELFF. The CDR3 region has the DNA TGTGCCAGCAGCCTGAGGACAGGGGGCGGCGGGGAGCTGTTTTTT.